The entry below gives a single TCR beta chain sequence along with its context. The CDR3 covers 17 residues. Unmatched junction bases numbered 6, after V lost 0 bases and J lost 4 bases. The germline V gene encodes CDR1 LGHNA and CDR2 YNFKEQ. This record belongs to a study of cytomegalovirus exposure and HLA in healthy donors. A multiplex PCR was run with 60 Vbeta primers and 13 Jbeta primers. Method: immunoSEQ multiplex PCR; TCRdb's copy keeps in-frame clones and lacks some. The sample yields about 140,000 clones, around 73% seen once. The specimen sequenced was PBMCs. The rearrangement uses TRBV4-2 and TRBJ1-4; 9 nucleotides align to TRBD1. The clonotype comes from a middle-aged woman in good health and CMV-seronegative. This chain's CDR3 is CASSQDGRGQGNEKLFF. The CDR3 DNA reads TGTGCCAGCAGCCAAGATGGGAGGGGACAGGGTAATGAAAAACTGTTTTTT.